This T cell receptor beta chain was obtained from a study of blood T cells in healthy people across ages. Study-level results: TCR beta diversity per million T cells fell roughly linearly with age.

Per germline, CDR1 LGHNA and CDR2 YNFKEQ. The CDR3 is 17 residues long. V lost 4 bases to trimming and J lost 6 bases, with 22 bases between them. A second 7 to 11 cycle PCR used barcoded and J-beta primers. TCRdb re-called the 5' RACE reads through MiXCR, storing one row per CDR3 protein. This table has 800,000 to 1,000,000 distinct CDR3 sequences, around 49% appearing once. About this clonotype itself: The antigen is unknown.

This clonotype was sampled from a man younger than 40 in good health. What was sequenced was blood. This chain joins TRBV4-2 and TRBJ2-1, with TRBD1 as a possible D gene (5 bases). The CDR3: CASSLEGPSGQRNEQFF. In DNA form, the CDR3 reads TGTGCCAGCAGCCTGGAAGGACCTTCAGGGCAACGCAATGAGCAGTTCTTC.